A selection of T cell receptor beta chains follows, all from one sample in a study of T cell changes during pregnancy in multiple sclerosis. Repertoires were generated with immunoSEQ multiplex PCR, while TCRdb's copy carries only in-frame clones and drops some. The sample carries tens of thousands of clones, about 92% recorded once. Sequenced material: CD4+ T cells from peripheral blood mononuclear cells, taken in the third trimester of pregnancy. These receptors were taken from a female donor with multiple sclerosis, enrolled in a pregnancy study. The CDR3 runs from the conserved cysteine through the conserved F or W. The D gene is left open where the match is weak. Clone size is not always given. Where it is, it says once, few, many or a class for expanded clones.

>TRBV7-9|TRBJ1-3|.|18|TRBD1
CASSSPGQGSSVGNTIYF
TGTGCCAGCAGCTCACCGGGACAGGGATCGTCCGTTGGAAACACCATATATTTT
>TRBV9|TRBJ2-2|medium-sized|15|.
CASSPLTGNTGELFF
TGTGCCAGCAGCCCCCTGACAGGAAACACCGGGGAGCTGTTTTTT
>TRBV5-4|TRBJ2-5|.|16|.
CASSLSRAYVQETQYF
TGTGCCAGCAGCTTGAGCAGGGCCTACGTCCAAGAGACCCAGTACTTC
>TRBV19|TRBJ1-4|once|14|TRBD1
CASSGGQENEKLFF
TGTGCCAGTAGTGGGGGACAGGAAAATGAAAAACTGTTTTTT
>TRBV28|TRBJ2-7|.|15|TRBD2
CASSLPGGSSYEQYF
TGTGCCAGCAGTTTACCGGGAGGGAGCTCCTACGAGCAGTACTTC
>TRBV14|TRBJ1-2|.|13|TRBD1
CASSNTAGTAYTF
TGTGCCAGCAGCAACACAGCCGGGACAGCCTACACCTTC
>TRBV5-1|TRBJ2-1|.|18|TRBD2
CASSHRTSGSSDGHAKFF
TGCGCCAGCAGCCACCGGACTAGCGGGAGTTCGGACGGGCACGCGAAGTTCTTC
>TRBV5-1|TRBJ2-3|.|16|TRBD2
CASSLTSATSTDTQYF
TGCGCCAGCAGCTTGACTAGCGCCACTAGCACAGATACGCAGTATTTT
>TRBV5-1|TRBJ1-5|.|18|TRBD1
CASSLTPGQGGVNQPQHF
TGCGCCAGCAGCTTGACCCCAGGACAGGGCGGGGTCAATCAGCCCCAGCATTTT
>TRBV18|TRBJ2-1|.|17|TRBD2
CASSPPVLAGGLDEQFF
TGTGCCAGCTCACCACCGGTATTAGCGGGAGGACTTGATGAGCAGTTCTTC
>TRBV7-3|TRBJ2-6|.|19|.
CASSLSAWGGSPGANVLTF
TGTGCCAGCAGCTTATCTGCCTGGGGAGGTTCTCCTGGGGCCAACGTCCTGACTTTC